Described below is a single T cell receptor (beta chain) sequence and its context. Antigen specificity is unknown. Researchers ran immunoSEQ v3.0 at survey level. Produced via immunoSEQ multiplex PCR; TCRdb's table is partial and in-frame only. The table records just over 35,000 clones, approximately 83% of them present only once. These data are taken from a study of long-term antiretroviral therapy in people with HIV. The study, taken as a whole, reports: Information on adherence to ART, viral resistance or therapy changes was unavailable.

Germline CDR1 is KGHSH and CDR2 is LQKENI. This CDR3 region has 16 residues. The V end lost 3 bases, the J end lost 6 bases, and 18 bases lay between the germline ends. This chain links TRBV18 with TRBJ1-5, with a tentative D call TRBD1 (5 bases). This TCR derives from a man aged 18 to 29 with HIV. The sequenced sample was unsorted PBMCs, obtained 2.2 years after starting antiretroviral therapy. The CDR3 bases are TGTGCCAGCTCACCTGCCGACAGAACGGCCGCTCAGCCCCAGCATTTT. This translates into CASSPADRTAAQPQHF.